A single sample gave rise to the 20 T cell receptor beta chains below, sequenced in a study of shared clonotypes between healthy human individuals (dated by TCRdb to 2019 to 2021). The library came from the immunoSEQ multiplex PCR assay. The table was pulled from immuneACCESS by TCRdb, which kept in-frame rearrangements only. Such tables lose some clones; where checked, under half of the loss comes from unresolved V genes, and the rest has no known cause. The sample has about 2.3 million clones on record, 85% to 95% of them singletons. The ten top clones hold about 0.39% of the sample. Sequencing was performed on naive CD4+ T cells from PBMCs. The sample's cell subset or site label, in plain terms: CD45RA+ positively selected. These receptors were taken from a man younger than 35 in good health. Some clones in this sample may be carry-over from other donors' samples.

The V call is TRBV19, the J call TRBJ1-5; tentatively, D is TRBD1 (6 bases). The V end lost 8 bases, the J end lost 7 bases, and 24 bases lay between the germline ends. CDR1 is LNHDA and CDR2 is SQIVND in the germline V gene (reference sequence). This CDR3 has 16 residues. The CDR3 sequence: CASLHIVGGSGQPQHF. The CDR3, as DNA: TGTGCCAGTCTCCACATTGTGGGGGGCAGTGGGCAGCCCCAGCATTTT.

Points on this clone: The same CDR3 arises from other DNA sequences in this sample as well. This chain joins TRBV5-6 and TRBJ1-2; tentatively, D is TRBD1 (6 bases). The CDR3 loop spans 14 amino acids. The V and J ends lost 4 bases and 0 bases respectively, with 10 bases between them. Looked up from germline, CDR1 is SGHDT and CDR2 is YYEEEE. CDR3: CASSLDRSNYGYTF. The DNA for the CDR3 is TGTGCCAGCAGCCTGGACAGATCTAACTATGGCTACACCTTC.

The rearrangement links TRBV7-2 to TRBJ2-3; 8 nucleotides align to TRBD1. The junction had 12 bases not matched to a gene; V was cut back by 4 bases and J by 3 bases. This CDR3 contains 17 residues. CDR1 is SGHTA, CDR2 FQGNSA, per germline. In nucleotides, the CDR3 is TGTGCCAGCAGCTATTCGGCTGGCAGGGGGCCAACAGATACGCAGTATTTT. As protein: CASSYSAGRGPTDTQYF.

As regards this clone: The sample carries other DNA sequences with the same CDR3. The chain has TRBV5-1 and TRBJ2-1; 7 positions agree with TRBD2. After removal of 0 bases from V and 4 bases from J, the junction contained 1 base not matched to a gene. This CDR3 region has 14 residues. Germline loops: CDR1 SGHRS, CDR2 YFSETQ. The CDR3 loop is CASSLVRGYNEQFF. Written as DNA, the CDR3 is TGCGCCAGCAGCTTGGTGCGGGGGTACAATGAGCAGTTCTTC.

The V gene is TRBV28, the J gene TRBJ1-5; 10 bases fit TRBD1. J gave up 2 bases and V 4 bases, and 26 bases lay outside the gene matches. CDR3 length equals 23 residues. Germline lookup yields CDR1 MDHEN and CDR2 SYDVKM. Here the CDR3 reads CASSSPHPPRNFGTGAGNQPQHF. As DNA, the CDR3 is TGTGCCAGCAGTTCTCCCCACCCCCCCCGGAATTTCGGGACAGGGGCGGGCAATCAGCCCCAGCATTTT.

V usage is TRBV29-1 and J usage is TRBJ1-5; maybe TRBD1 (5 bases). Deletions cut 1 base from V and 11 bases from J, with 18 bases between. CDR3 length: 14 residues. CDR1 and CDR2 (germline): SQVTM, ANQGSEA. The CDR3 protein is CSVEVGTGAPSQHF. The DNA for the CDR3 is TGCAGCGTTGAAGTCGGAACAGGCGCTCCTTCCCAGCATTTT.

The chain couples TRBV7-3 to TRBJ2-2; D not certain. Germline V gene sequence: CDR1 SGHTA, CDR2 FQGTGA. Trimming left V 7 bases short and J 1 base short, with 7 bases between. The CDR3 loop spans 13 amino acids. The CDR3, as DNA: TGTGCCAGCACTCTCCTGAACACCGGGGAGCTGTTTTTT. It codes for CASTLLNTGELFF.

The table lists this clone with a count of one. This rearrangement joins TRBV28 to TRBJ1-1; no firm D call. The CDR3 contains 12 residues. Trimming stripped 5 bases from V and 6 bases from J, with 10 bases between. The V gene's germline CDR1 is MDHEN and CDR2 SYDVKM. The CDR3 here is CASSKTSSEAFF. CDR3 nucleotides: TGTGCCAGCAGTAAGACATCGTCTGAAGCTTTCTTT.

This chain uses TRBV15 with TRBJ1-2; TRBD1 is a possible D gene (5 bases). V was clipped by 0 bases and J by 7 bases, with 12 bases between them. Germline-derived CDR1 and CDR2 are LNHNV and YYDKDF (reference sequence). The CDR3 is 14 residues long. This CDR3 reads CATSREALRGGYTF. The CDR3 coding sequence is TGTGCCACCAGCAGAGAAGCGCTAAGGGGTGGCTACACCTTC.

CDR3 sequence reads: CASGKGSTGELFF. The CDR3 nucleotides are TGTGCTAGTGGGAAGGGGAGCACCGGGGAGCTGTTTTTT. This chain joins TRBV12-5 and TRBJ2-2; D is perhaps TRBD1 or TRBD2 (5 bases each). Trimming cost V 6 bases and J 4 bases, with 9 bases left between them. The germline gives CDR1 LGHNT, CDR2 FRNRAP. The CDR3 is made up of 13 amino acids.

V is TRBV4-1 and J is TRBJ2-3, with a possible D match to TRBD2 (5 bases). Trimming pared 1 base from V and 8 bases from J, leaving 10 bases between. Germline values: CDR1 MGHRA, CDR2 YSYEKL. This CDR3 is 13 amino acids long. CDR3 DNA: TGCGCCAGCAGCCAAGTGGCAGAGGGTACGCAGTATTTT. This codes for CASSQVAEGTQYF.

This clone has a single count. The chain joins TRBV4-1 to TRBJ2-3; no clear D gene. Germline CDR1 MGHRA, CDR2 YSYEKL. This CDR3 is built from 15 residues. V gave up 3 bases and J gave up 2 bases, with 12 bases separating them. This CDR3 is CASSQIPVHTDTQYF. The CDR3 bases are TGCGCCAGCAGCCAGATACCAGTTCACACAGATACGCAGTATTTT.

The rearrangement links TRBV2 to TRBJ1-4, with 7 bases aligning to TRBD1. Trimming at V came to 6 bases and at J to 0 bases, leaving 16 bases not matched to a gene. Germline assignment: CDR1 SNHLY and CDR2 FYNNEI. The CDR3 consists of 19 residues. CDR3: CASRQGWMGFVATNEKLFF. CDR3 nucleotide sequence: TGTGCCAGCAGACAGGGGTGGATGGGGTTCGTTGCAACTAATGAAAAACTGTTTTTT.

The chain uses TRBV6-5 and TRBJ2-3, with D possibly being TRBD1 (5 bases). V was pared by 5 bases and J by 3 bases, with 9 bases between. Germline V lookup: CDR1 MNHEY, CDR2 SVGAGI. The CDR3 is 13 amino acids. CDR3 bases: TGTGCCAGCAGTCCACGACAGACAGATACGCAGTATTTT. As protein: CASSPRQTDTQYF.

In DNA, the CDR3 is TGTGCCAGCAACGGACAGTCCATGAACACTGAAGCTTTCTTT. Residues: CASNGQSMNTEAFF. The chain is built from TRBV2 and TRBJ1-1; possible D gene TRBD1, 6 bases. V was trimmed by 7 bases and J by 0 bases, leaving 12 bases between them. The CDR3 is 14 amino acids. In germline, CDR1 is SNHLY, CDR2 FYNNEI.

The chain is built from TRBV5-6 and TRBJ1-1; weak D call: TRBD1 (5 bases). Germline V gene data show CDR1 as SGHDT and CDR2 as YYEEEE. V lost 4 bases and J lost 1, with 23 bases in between. This CDR3 has 18 amino acids. CDR3 region: CASSRRRDAGMWNTEAFF. The CDR3 DNA is TGTGCCAGCAGCCGACGACGGGACGCGGGTATGTGGAACACTGAAGCTTTCTTT.

The V and J genes are TRBV27 and TRBJ2-2; D not certain. The CDR3 runs 13 residues. Trimming left V 5 bases short and J 7 bases short, with 11 bases between. Germline values: CDR1 MNHEY, CDR2 SMNVEV (reference sequence). In DNA, the CDR3 is TGTGCCAGCAGTCTAGACATTGACGGGGAGCTGTTTTTT. Encoded protein: CASSLDIDGELFF.

As for this clone: The sample holds other DNA sequences that translate to the same CDR3. This sequence joins TRBV19 and TRBJ2-1; D is perhaps TRBD1 or TRBD2 (5 bases each). V lost 3 bases to trimming and J lost 0 bases, with 9 bases between them. The germline gives CDR1 LNHDA, CDR2 SQIVND (reference sequence). The CDR3 covers 15 residues. The CDR3 bases are TGTGCCAGTAGTATTGAGGGGAGCTCCTACAATGAGCAGTTCTTC. Protein: CASSIEGSSYNEQFF.

A note on this clone: The sample has other DNA sequences that encode this CDR3 too. The chain is built from TRBV20-1 and TRBJ1-5; D is undetermined. Germline V gene sequence: CDR1 DFQATT, CDR2 SNEGSKA (reference sequence). The CDR3 loop spans 10 amino acids. Trimming took off 5 bases at V and 5 bases at J, with 4 bases between the two ends. CDR3 DNA sequence: TGCAGTGCTTCTGATCAGCCCCAGCATTTT. It translates to CSASDQPQHF.

The chain combines TRBV28 with TRBJ1-2, with D perhaps matching TRBD1 (5 bases). V lost 1 base and J lost 8, with 26 bases in between. Per the germline V gene, CDR1 is MDHEN and CDR2 is SYDVKM. The CDR3 runs to 18 residues. Here the CDR3 DNA reads TGTGCCAGCAGTTTATCCTCGGTTCGGCCGATAAGTCACAGGGGCTACACCTTC. Translating gives CASSLSSVRPISHRGYTF.